The entry below describes one T cell receptor beta chain. Its antigen is undetermined. The source of the sample is a study of cytomegalovirus exposure and HLA in healthy donors. TCRdb keeps only in-frame clones here, not all; method: immunoSEQ multiplex PCR. Of 65,000 to 80,000 clones in the sample, approximately 94% were seen once. CDR3 length equals 15 residues. Per the germline V gene, CDR1 is SEHNR and CDR2 is FQNEAQ (reference sequence). The J segment lost 5 bases and the V segment lost 5 bases, leaving 10 bases of the junction unmatched. Study results and limitations: Among TCR beta chains, those listed as cytomegalovirus-associated numbered about 150. Subsequent analysis found a tendency for first-cohort TCR clusters to co-occur within the 95 to 150 validation repertoires.

This TCR was recovered from a woman younger than 35 in good health and CMV-seropositive. The chain combines TRBV7-9 with TRBJ2-7; 9 positions agree with TRBD1. Sequenced input: PBMCs. The CDR3 protein is CASSKGGQGEHEQYF. The DNA of the CDR3 is TGTGCCAGCAGCAAAGGGGGACAGGGTGAGCACGAGCAGTACTTC. The entire variable domain, with the rest obtained from reference TRBV7-9 and TRBJ2-7, is as follows: DTGVSQNPRHKITKRGQNVTFRCDPISEHNRLYWYRQTLGQGPEFLTYFQNEAQLEKSRLLSDRFSAERPKGSFSTLEIQRTEQGDSAMYLCASSKGGQGEHEQYFGPGTRLTVT.